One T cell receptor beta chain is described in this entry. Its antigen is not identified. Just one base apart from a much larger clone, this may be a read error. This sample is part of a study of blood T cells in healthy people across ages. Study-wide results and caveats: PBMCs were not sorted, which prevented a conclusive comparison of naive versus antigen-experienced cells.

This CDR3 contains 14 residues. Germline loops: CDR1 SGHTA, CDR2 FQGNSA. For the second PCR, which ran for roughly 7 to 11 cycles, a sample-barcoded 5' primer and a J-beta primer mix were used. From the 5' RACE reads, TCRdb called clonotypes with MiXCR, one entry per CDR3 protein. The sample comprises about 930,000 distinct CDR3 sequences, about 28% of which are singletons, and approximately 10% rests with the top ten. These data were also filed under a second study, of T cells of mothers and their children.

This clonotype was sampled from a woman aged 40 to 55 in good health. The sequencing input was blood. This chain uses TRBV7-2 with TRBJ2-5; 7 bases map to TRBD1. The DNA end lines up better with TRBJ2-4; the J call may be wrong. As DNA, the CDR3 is TGTGCCAGCAGCGAGGGGGCCAAGGGTAACATTCAGTACTTC. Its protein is CASSEGAKGNIQYF.